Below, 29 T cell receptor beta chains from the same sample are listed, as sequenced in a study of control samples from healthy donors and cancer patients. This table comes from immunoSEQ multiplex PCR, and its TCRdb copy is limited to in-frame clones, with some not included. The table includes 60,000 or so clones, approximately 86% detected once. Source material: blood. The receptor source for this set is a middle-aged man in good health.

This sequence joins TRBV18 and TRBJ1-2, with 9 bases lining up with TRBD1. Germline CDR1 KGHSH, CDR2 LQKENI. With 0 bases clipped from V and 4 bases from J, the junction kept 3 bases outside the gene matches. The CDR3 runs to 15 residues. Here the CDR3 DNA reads TGTGCCAGCTCACCACCTCCGGACAGGGGCTATGGCTACACCTTC. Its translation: CASSPPPDRGYGYTF. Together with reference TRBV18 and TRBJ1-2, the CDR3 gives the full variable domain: NAGVMQNPRHLVRRRGQEARLRCSPMKGHSHVYWYRQLPEEGLKFMVYLQKENIIDESGMPKERFSAEFPKEGPSILRIQQVVRGDSAAYFCASSPPPDRGYGYTFGSGTRLTVV.

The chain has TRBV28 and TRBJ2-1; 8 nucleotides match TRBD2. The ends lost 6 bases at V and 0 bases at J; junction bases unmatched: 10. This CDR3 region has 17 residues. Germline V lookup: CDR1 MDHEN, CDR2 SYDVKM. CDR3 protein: CASRLWTSFSSYNEQFF. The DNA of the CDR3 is TGTGCCAGCAGACTATGGACTAGCTTTAGCTCCTACAATGAGCAGTTCTTC.

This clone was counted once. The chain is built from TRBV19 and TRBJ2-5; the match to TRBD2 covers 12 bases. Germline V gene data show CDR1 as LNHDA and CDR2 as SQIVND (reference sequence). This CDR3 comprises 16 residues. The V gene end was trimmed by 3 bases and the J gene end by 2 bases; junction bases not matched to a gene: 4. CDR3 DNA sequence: TGTGCCAGTAGTATGGGGACTAGCGGGTCGCAAGAGACCCAGTACTTC. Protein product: CASSMGTSGSQETQYF. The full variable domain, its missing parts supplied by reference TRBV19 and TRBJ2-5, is DGGITQSPKYLFRKEGQNVTLSCEQNLNHDAMYWYRQDPGQGLRLIYYSQIVNDFQKGDIAEGYSVSREKKESFPLTVTSAQKNPTAFYLCASSMGTSGSQETQYFGPGTRLLVL.

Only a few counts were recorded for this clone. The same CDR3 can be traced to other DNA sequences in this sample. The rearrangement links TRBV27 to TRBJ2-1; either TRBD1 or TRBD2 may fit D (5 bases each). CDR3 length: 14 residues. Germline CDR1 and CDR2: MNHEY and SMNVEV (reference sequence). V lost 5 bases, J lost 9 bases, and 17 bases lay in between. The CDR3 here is CASSRALDGGEQFF. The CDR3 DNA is TGTGCCAGCAGTCGGGCCCTAGATGGGGGTGAGCAGTTCTTC.

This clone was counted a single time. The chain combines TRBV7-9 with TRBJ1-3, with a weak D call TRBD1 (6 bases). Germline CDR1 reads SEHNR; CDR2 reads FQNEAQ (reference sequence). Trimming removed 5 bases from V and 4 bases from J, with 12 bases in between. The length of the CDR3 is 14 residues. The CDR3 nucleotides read TGTGCCAGCAGCCATCGAGACAGGGGAAACACCATATATTTT. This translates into CASSHRDRGNTIYF.

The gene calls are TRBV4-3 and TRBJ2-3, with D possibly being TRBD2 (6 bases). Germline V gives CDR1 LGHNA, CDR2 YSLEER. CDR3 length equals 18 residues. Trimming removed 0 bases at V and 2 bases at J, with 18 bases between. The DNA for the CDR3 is TGCGCCAGCAGCCAAGAGGGTAGCGGTACATATTTCACAGATACGCAGTATTTT. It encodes CASSQEGSGTYFTDTQYF.

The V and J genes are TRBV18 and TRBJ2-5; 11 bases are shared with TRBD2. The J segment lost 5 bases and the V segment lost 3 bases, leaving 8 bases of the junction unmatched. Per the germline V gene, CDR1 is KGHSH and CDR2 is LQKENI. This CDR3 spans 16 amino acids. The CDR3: CASSPPTSGTGETQYF. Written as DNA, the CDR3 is TGTGCCAGCTCACCGCCGACTAGCGGGACGGGGGAGACCCAGTACTTC.

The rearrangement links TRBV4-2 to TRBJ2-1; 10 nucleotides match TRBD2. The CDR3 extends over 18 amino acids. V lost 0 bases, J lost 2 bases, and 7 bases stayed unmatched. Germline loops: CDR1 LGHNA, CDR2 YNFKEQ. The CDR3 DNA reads TGTGCCAGCAGCCAAGATCTAGGAGCGGGAGGGGCCTACAATGAGCAGTTCTTC. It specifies CASSQDLGAGGAYNEQFF.

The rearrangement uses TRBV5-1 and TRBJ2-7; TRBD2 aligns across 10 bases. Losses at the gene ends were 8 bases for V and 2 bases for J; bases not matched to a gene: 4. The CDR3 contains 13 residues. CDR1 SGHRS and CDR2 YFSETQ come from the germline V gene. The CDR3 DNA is TGCGCCAGTGGAGCGGGAGGGACCTACGAGCAGTACTTC. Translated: CASGAGGTYEQYF. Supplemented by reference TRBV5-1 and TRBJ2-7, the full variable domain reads KAGVTQTPRYLIKTRGQQVTLSCSPISGHRSVSWYQQTPGQGLQFLFEYFSETQRNKGNFPGRFSGRQFSNSRSEMNVSTLELGDSALYLCASGAGGTYEQYFGPGTRLTVT.

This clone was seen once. This CDR3 reads CASSYTLTNTRSYNEQFF. In DNA, the CDR3 is TGTGCCAGCAGTTACACCCTGACGAACACAAGATCCTACAATGAGCAGTTCTTC. The chain links TRBV6-2 or TRBV6-3 to TRBJ2-1; D gene uncertain. CDR1 and CDR2 (germline): MNHEY, SVGEGT. The CDR3 totals 18 residues. V lost 2 bases and J 1 base, leaving 18 bases between the germline ends.

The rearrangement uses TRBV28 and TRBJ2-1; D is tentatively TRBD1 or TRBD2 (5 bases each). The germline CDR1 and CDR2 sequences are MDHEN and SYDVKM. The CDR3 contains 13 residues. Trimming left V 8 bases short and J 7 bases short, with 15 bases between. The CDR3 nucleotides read TGTGCCAGCGGGAGACATGGGGGAAATGAGCAGTTCTTC. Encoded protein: CASGRHGGNEQFF.

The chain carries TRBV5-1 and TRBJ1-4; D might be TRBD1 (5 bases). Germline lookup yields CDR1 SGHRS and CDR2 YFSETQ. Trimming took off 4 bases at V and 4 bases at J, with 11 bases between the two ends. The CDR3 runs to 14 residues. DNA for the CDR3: TGCGCCAGCAGCGCCGGGACCCTTAATGAAAAACTGTTTTTT. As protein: CASSAGTLNEKLFF. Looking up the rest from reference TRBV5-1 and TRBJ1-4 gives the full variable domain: KAGVTQTPRYLIKTRGQQVTLSCSPISGHRSVSWYQQTPGQGLQFLFEYFSETQRNKGNFPGRFSGRQFSNSRSEMNVSTLELGDSALYLCASSAGTLNEKLFFGSGTQLSVL.

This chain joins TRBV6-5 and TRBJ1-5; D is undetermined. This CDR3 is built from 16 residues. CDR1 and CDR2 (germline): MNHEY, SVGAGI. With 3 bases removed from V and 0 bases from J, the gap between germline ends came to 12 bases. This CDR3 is CASSYPVRVSNQPQHF. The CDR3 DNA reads TGTGCCAGCAGTTATCCCGTTAGAGTTAGCAATCAGCCCCAGCATTTT.

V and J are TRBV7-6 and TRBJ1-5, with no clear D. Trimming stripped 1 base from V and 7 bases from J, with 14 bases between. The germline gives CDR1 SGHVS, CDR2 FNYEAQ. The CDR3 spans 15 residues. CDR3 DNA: TGTGCCAGCAGCTTAGGGGCCTCCCGGGGACAGCCCCAGCATTTT. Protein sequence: CASSLGASRGQPQHF.

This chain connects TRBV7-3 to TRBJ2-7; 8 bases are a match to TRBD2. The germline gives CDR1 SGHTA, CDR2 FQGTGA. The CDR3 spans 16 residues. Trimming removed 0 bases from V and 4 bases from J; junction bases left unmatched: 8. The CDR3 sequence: CASSLTAGGRGYEQYF. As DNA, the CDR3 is TGTGCCAGCAGCTTAACCGCGGGAGGCCGGGGGTACGAGCAGTACTTC. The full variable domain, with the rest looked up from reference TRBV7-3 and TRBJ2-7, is GAGVSQTPSNKVTEKGKYVELRCDPISGHTALYWYRQSLGQGPEFLIYFQGTGAADDSGLPNDRFFAVRPEGSVSTLKIQRTERGDSAVYLCASSLTAGGRGYEQYFGPGTRLTVT.

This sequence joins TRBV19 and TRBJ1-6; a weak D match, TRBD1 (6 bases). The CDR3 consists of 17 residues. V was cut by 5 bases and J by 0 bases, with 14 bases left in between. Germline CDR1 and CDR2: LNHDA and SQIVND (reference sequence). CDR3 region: CASSPSDSDSYNSPLHF. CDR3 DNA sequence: TGTGCCAGTAGTCCTTCGGACAGTGACTCCTATAATTCACCCCTCCACTTT.

The CDR3 protein is CAWTRTDEAFF. In DNA form, the CDR3 reads TGTGCCTGGACCCGGACAGATGAAGCTTTCTTT. The V gene is TRBV30, the J gene TRBJ1-1, with TRBD1 as a possible D gene (6 bases). Germline assignment: CDR1 GTSNPN and CDR2 SVGIG (reference sequence). The CDR3 consists of 11 residues. Trimming shortened V by 4 bases and J by 7 bases, and 10 bases separated the two germline ends.

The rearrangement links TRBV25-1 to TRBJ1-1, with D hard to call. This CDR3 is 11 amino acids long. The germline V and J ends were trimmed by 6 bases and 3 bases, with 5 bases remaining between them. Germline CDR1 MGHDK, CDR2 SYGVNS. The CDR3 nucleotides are TGTGCCAGCAGCCTATACACTGAAGCTTTCTTT. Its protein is CASSLYTEAFF.

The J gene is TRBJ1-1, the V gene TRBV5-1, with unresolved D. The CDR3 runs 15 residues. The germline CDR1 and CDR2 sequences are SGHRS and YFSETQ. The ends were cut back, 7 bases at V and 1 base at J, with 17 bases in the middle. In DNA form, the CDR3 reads TGCGCCAGCTCCGGGAGAGCCGATCCGAACACTGAAGCTTTCTTT. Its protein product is CASSGRADPNTEAFF.

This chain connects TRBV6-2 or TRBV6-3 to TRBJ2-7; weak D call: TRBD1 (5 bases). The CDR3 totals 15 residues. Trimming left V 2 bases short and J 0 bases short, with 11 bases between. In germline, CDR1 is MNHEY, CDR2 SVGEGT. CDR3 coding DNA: TGTGCCAGCAGTTACCGGCAGGGAATCTCCTACGAGCAGTACTTC. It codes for CASSYRQGISYEQYF.

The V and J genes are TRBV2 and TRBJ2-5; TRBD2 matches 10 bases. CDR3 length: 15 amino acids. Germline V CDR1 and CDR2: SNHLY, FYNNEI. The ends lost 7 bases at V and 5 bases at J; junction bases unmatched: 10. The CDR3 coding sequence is TGTGCCAGCACGCCTAGCGGGAGTTCACGGGAGACCCAGTACTTC. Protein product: CASTPSGSSRETQYF.

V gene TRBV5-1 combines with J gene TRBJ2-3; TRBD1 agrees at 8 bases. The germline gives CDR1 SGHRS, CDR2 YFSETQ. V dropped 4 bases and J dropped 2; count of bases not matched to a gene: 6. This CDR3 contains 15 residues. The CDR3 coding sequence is TGCGCCAGCAGCACCGACAGGGGAGACACAGATACGCAGTATTTT. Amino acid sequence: CASSTDRGDTDTQYF.

The chain's CDR3 is CASSFDRNQPQHF. DNA of the CDR3: TGTGCCAGCAGCTTCGACAGGAATCAGCCCCAGCATTTT. The gene calls are TRBV27 and TRBJ1-5; TRBD1 is a possible D gene (6 bases). CDR1 is MNHEY, CDR2 SMNVEV, per germline (reference sequence). The CDR3 totals 13 residues. V dropped 6 bases and J dropped 4 bases, with 10 bases sitting between them.

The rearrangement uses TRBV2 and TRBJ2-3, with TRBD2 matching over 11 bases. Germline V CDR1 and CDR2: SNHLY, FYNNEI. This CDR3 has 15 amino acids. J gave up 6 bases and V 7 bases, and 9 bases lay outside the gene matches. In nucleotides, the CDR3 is TGTGCCAGCAAACTAGCGGGGGCAGCGGGTGATACGCAGTATTTT. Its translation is CASKLAGAAGDTQYF.

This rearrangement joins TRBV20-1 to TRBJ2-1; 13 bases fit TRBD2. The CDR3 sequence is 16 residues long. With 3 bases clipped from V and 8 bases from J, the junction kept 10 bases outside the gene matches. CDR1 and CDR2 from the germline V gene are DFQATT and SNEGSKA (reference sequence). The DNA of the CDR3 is TGCAGTGCTAGTCGCGTAACTAGCGGGAGGGCCCATGAGCAGTTCTTC. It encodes CSASRVTSGRAHEQFF.

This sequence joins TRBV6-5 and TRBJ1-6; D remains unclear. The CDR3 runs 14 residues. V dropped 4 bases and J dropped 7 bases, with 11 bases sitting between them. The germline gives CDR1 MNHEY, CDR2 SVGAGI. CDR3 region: CASSSSAVNSPLHF. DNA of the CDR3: TGTGCCAGCAGTTCCTCCGCGGTAAATTCACCCCTCCACTTT.

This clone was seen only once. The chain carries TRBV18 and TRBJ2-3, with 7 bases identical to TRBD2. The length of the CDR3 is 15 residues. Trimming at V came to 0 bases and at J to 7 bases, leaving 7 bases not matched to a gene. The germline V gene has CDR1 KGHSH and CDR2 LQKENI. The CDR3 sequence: CASSPPGGSINTQYF. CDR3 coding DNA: TGTGCCAGCTCACCACCGGGCGGGAGCATCAATACGCAGTATTTT. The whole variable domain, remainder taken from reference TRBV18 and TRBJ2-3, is NAGVMQNPRHLVRRRGQEARLRCSPMKGHSHVYWYRQLPEEGLKFMVYLQKENIIDESGMPKERFSAEFPKEGPSILRIQQVVRGDSAAYFCASSPPGGSINTQYFGPGTRLTVL.

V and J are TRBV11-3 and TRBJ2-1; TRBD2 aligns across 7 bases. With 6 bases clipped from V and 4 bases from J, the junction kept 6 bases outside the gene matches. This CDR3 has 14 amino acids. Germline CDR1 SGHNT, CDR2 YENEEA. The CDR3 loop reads CASRRASGYNEQFF. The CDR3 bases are TGTGCCAGCAGAAGGGCTAGCGGTTACAATGAGCAGTTCTTC.

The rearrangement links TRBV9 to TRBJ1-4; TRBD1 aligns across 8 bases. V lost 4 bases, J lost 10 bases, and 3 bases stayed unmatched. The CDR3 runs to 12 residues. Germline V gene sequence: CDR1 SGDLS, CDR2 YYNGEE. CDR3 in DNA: TGTGCCAGCAGCCGCACAGGGGGAAAACTGTTTTTT. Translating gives CASSRTGGKLFF.